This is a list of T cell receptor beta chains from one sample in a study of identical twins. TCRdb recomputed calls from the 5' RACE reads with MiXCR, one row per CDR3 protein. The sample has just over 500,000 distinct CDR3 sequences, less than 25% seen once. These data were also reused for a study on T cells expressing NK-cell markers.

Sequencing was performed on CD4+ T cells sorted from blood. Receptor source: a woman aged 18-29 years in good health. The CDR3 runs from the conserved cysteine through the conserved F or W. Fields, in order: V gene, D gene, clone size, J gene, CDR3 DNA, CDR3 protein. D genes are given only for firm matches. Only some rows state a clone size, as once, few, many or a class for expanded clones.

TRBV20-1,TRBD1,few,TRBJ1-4,TGCAGTGCTAGAGATCGGGGCAGGGGGAATGAAAAACTGTTTTTT,CSARDRGRGNEKLFF
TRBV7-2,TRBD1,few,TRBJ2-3,TGTGCCAGCAGCTTAGGGAACAGGGGAATTACAGATACGCAGTATTTT,CASSLGNRGITDTQYF
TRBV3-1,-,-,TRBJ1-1,TGTGCCAGCAGCCCCACAGGTTACACTGAAGCTTTCTTT,CASSPTGYTEAFF
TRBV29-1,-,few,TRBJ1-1,TGCAGCGTTGCGCGTGCTTTGAGGGACACTGAAGCTTTCTTT,CSVARALRDTEAFF
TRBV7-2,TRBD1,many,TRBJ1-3,TGTGCCAGCAGCTTGGGAGGACAGGGGAGAAACACCATATATTTT,CASSLGGQGRNTIYF
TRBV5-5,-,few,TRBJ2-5,TGTGCCAGCAGCTTGGGGGCTCCCCAAGAGACCCAGTACTTC,CASSLGAPQETQYF
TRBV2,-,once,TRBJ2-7,TGTGCCAGCAGGCAGACGGGTTCGCTCAGGGAGCAGTACTTC,CASRQTGSLREQYF
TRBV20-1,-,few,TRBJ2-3,TGCAGTGCCCGAGGGGATGGGGGAACAGATACGCAGTATTTT,CSARGDGGTDTQYF
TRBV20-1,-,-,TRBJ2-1,TGCAGTGCTAGCGGGAGAACCTCCTACAATGAGCAGTTCTTC,CSASGRTSYNEQFF
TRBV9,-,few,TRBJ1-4,TGTGCCAGCAGCGTAGATAGCACCTCAAAACTGTTTTTT,CASSVDSTSKLFF
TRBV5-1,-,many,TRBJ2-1,TGCGCCAGCAGCTTCACAGCGGTTCGTCACAATGAGCAGTTCTTC,CASSFTAVRHNEQFF
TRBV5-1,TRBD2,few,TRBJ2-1,TGCGCCAGCAGCTTGGGGACTAGCGCCAATGAGCAGTTCTTC,CASSLGTSANEQFF
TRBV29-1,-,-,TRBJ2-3,TGCAGCGTCGATCGGGCTTTGGGTTGGCGTCTCACAGATACGCAGTATTTT,CSVDRALGWRLTDTQYF
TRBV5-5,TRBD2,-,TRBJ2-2,TGTGCCAGCAGCTTGGGACTAGCTATCACCGGGGAGCTGTTTTTT,CASSLGLAITGELFF
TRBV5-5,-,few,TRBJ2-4,TGTGCCAGCAGCTTGGGAGCAGGAATAAACATTCAGTACTTC,CASSLGAGINIQYF
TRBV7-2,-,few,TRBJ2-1,TGTGCCAGCAGCTTGACTCTAGAGCAGTTCTTC,CASSLTLEQFF
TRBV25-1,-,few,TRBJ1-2,TGTGCCAGCAGTGAATCCGGGGTCTACTATGGCTACACCTTC,CASSESGVYYGYTF
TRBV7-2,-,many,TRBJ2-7,TGTGCCAGCAGCGAGCTTCGGTACGACGAGCAGTACTTC,CASSELRYDEQYF
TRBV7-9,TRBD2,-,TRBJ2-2,TGTGCCAGCAGCAAGACTAGCTTTAACACCGGGGAGCTGTTTTTT,CASSKTSFNTGELFF
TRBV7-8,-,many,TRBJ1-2,TGTGCCAGCAGCTTAGCCATCCAGATAGGCGGCTACACCTTC,CASSLAIQIGGYTF
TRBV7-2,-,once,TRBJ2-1,TGTGCCAGCAGCTTTTACCCTCACTCCTACAATGAGCAGTTCTTC,CASSFYPHSYNEQFF
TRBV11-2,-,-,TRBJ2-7,TGTGCCAGCAGCGCAAAAATTTACAGGGAGAGCGAGCAGTACTTC,CASSAKIYRESEQYF
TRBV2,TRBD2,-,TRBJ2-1,TGTACCAGCAGTTCCCGGACTAGCGGGGCCCTAGGCAACAATGAGCAGTTCTTC,CTSSSRTSGALGNNEQFF
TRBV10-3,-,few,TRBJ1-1,TGTGCCATCAGTGGAACAGGCGGAACTGAAGCTTTCTTT,CAISGTGGTEAFF
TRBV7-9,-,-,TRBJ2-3,TGTGCCAGCAGCCTCCAGCAAGATACGCAGTATTTT,CASSLQQDTQYF
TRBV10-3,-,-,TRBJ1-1,TGTGCCATCAGTGAGTCCCCAGGATTGAACACTGAAGCTTTCTTT,CAISESPGLNTEAFF